The subject of this entry is one T cell receptor (beta chain). Researchers ran the PCR with 60 Vbeta and 13 Jbeta primers. TCRdb's table, derived via immunoSEQ multiplex PCR, lists solely in-frame clones and lacks some. The table records around 110,000 clones, around two thirds of them present only once. CDR3 length: 14 residues. The germline V gene encodes CDR1 LNHNV and CDR2 YYDKDF (reference sequence). V lost 9 bases to trimming and J lost 5 bases; unmatched junction nucleotides: 9. The sample comes from a study of cytomegalovirus exposure and HLA in healthy donors. Material for sequencing was PBMCs. This TCR was recovered from a woman in her 40s in good health and CMV-seropositive. The V gene is TRBV15, the J gene TRBJ2-2; 7 bases are a match to TRBD1. DNA for the CDR3: TGTGCCACTCGGGGACAGCCTTTGACCGGGGAGCTGTTTTTT. Translation gives CATRGQPLTGELFF. Filled out from reference TRBV15 and TRBJ2-2, the complete variable domain reads DAMVIQNPRYQVTQFGKPVTLSCSQTLNHNVMYWYQQKSSQAPKLLFHYYDKDFNNEADTPDNFQSRRPNTSFCFLDIRSPGLGDTAMYLCATRGQPLTGELFFGEGSRLTVL.